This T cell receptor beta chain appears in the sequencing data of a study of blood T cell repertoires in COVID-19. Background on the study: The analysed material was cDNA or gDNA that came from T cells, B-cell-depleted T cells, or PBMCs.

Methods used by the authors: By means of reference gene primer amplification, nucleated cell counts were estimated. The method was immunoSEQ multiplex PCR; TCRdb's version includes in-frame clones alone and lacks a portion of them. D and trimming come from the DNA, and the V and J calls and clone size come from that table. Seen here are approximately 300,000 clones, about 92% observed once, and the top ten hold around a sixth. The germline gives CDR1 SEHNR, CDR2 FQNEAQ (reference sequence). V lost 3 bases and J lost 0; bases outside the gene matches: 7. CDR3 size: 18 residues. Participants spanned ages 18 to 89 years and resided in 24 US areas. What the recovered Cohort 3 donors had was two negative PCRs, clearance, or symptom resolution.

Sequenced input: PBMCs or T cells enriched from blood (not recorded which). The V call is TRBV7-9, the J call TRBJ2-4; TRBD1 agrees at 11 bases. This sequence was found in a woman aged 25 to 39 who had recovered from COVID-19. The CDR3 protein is CASSLGQGVGGAKNIQYF. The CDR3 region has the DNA TGTGCCAGCAGCTTGGGACAGGGGGTGGGTGGAGCCAAAAACATTCAGTACTTC.